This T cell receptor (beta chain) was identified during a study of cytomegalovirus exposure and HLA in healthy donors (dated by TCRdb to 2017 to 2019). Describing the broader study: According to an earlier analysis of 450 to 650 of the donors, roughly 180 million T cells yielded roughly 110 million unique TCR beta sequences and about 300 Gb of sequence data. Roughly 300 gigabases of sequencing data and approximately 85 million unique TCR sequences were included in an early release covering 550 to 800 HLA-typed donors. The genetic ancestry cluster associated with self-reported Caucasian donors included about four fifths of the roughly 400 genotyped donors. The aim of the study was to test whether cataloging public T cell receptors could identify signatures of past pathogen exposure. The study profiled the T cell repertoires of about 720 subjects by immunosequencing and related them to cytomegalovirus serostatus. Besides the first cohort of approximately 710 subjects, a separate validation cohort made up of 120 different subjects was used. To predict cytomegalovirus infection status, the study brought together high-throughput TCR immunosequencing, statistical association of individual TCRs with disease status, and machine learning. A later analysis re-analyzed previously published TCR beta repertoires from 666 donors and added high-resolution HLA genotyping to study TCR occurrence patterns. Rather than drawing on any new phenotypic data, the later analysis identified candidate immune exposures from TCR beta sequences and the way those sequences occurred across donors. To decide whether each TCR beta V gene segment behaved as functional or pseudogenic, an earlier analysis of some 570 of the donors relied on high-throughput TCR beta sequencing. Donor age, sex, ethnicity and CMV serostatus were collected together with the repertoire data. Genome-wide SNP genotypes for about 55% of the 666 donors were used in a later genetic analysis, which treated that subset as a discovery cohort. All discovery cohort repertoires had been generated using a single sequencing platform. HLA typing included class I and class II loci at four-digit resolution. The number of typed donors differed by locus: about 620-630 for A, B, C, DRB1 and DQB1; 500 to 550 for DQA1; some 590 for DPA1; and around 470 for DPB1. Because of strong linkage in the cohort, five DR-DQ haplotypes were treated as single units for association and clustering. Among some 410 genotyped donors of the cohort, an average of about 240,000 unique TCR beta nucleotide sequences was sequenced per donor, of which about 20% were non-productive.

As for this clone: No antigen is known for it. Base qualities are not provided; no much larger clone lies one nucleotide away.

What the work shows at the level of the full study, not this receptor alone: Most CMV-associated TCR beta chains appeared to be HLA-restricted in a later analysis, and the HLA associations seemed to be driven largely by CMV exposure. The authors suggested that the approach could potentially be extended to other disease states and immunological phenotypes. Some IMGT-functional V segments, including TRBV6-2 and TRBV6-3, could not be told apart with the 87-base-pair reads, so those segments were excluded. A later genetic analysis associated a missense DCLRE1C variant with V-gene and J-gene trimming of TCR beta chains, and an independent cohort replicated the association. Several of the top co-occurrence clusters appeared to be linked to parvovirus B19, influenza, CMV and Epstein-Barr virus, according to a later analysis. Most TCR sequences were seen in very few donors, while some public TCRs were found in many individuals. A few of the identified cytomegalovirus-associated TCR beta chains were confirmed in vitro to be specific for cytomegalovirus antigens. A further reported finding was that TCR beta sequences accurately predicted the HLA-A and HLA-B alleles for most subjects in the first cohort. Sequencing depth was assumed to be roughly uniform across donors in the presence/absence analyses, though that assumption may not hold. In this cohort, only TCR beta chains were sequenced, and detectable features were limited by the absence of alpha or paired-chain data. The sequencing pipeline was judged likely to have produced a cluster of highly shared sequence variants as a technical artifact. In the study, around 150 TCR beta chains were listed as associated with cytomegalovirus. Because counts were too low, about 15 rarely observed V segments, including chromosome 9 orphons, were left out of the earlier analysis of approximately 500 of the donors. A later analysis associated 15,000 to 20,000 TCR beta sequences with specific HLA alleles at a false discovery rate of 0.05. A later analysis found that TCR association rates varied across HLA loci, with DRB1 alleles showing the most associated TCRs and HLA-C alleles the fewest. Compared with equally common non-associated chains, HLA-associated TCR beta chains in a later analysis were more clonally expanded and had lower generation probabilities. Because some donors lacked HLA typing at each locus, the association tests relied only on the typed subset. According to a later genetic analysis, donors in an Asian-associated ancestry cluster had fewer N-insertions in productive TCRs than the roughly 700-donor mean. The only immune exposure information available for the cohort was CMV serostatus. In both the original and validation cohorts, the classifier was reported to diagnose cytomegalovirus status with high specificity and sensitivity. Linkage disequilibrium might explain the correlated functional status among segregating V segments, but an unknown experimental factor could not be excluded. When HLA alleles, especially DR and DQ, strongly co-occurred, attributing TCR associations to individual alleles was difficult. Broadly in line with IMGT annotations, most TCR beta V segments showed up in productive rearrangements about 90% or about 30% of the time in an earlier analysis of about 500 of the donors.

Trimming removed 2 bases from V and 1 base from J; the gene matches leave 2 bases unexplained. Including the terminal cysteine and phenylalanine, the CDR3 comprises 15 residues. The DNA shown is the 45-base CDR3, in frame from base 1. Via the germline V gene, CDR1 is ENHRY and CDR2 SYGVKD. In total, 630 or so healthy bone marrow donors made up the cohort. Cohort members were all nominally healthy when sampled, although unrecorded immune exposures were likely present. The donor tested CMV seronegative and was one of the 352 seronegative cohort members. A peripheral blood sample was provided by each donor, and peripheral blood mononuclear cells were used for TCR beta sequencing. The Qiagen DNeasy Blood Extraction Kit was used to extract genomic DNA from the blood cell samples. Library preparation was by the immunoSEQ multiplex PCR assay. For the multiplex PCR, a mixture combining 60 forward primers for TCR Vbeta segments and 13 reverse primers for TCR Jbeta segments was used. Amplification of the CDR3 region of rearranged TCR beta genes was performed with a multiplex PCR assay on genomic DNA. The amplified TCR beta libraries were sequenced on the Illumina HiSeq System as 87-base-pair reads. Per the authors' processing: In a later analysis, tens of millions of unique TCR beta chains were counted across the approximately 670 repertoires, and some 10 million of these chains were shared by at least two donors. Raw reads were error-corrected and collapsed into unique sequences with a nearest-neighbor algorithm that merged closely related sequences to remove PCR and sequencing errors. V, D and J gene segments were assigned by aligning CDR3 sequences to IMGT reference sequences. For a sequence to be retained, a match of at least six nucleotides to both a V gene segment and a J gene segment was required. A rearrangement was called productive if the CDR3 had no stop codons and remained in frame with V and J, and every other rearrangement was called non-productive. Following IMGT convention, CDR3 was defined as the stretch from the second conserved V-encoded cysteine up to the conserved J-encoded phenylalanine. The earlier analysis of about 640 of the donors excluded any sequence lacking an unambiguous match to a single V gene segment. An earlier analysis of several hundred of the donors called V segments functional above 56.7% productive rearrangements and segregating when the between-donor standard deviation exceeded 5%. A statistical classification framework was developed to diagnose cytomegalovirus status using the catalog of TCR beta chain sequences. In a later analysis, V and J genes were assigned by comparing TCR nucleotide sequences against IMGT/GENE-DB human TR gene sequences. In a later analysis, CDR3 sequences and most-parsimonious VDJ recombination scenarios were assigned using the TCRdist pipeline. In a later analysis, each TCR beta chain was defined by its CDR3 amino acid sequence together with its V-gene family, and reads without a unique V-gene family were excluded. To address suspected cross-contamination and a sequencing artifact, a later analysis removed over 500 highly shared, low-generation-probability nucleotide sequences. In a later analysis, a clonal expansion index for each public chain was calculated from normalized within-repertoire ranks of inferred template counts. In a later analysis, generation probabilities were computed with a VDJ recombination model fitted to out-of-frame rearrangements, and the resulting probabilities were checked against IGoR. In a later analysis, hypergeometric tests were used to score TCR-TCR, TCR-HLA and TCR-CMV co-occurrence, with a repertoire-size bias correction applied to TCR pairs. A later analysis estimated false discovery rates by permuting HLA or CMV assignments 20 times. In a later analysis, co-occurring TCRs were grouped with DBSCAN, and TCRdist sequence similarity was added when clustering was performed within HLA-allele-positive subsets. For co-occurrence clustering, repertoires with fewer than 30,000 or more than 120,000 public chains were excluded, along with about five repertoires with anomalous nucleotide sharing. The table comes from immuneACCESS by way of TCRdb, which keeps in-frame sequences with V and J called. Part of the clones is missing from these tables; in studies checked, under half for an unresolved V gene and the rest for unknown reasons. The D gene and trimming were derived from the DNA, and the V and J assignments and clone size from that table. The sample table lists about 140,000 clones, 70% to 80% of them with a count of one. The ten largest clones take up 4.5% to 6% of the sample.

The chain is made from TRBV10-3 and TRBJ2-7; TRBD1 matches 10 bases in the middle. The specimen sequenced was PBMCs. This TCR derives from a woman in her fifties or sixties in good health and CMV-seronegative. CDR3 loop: CAISERQGASYEQYF. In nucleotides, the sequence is TGTGCCATCAGTGAGAGACAGGGGGCTTCCTACGAGCAGTACTTC.